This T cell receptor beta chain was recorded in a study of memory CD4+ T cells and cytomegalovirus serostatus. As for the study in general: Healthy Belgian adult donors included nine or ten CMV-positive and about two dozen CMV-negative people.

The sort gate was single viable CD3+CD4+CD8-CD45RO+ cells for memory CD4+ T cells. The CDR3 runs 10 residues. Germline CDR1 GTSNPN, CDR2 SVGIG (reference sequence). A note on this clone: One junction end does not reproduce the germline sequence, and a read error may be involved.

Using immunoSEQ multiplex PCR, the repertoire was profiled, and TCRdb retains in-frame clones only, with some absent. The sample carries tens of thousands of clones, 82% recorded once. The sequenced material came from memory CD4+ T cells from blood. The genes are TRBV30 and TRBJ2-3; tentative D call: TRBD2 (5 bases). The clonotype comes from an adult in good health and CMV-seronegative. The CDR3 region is CAWAKTGIVF. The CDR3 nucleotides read TGTGCCTGGGCAAAAACCGGGATTGTGTTT.